Shown below are 19 T cell receptor beta chains from a single sample sequenced in a study of CXCR3-negative and CXCR3-positive naive CD8 T cells. Study-level points and caveats: Against CXCR3-negative naive cells, CXCR3-positive naive cells showed more hydrophobic TRB CDR3s.

These receptors' antigens are unknown. The TRB cDNA libraries were prepared by 5' RACE with UMI labels. One entry per CDR3 protein, without DNA, is what TCRdb gives after re-calling the 5' RACE reads. This table holds about 150,000 distinct CDR3 sequences. Sequencing was carried out using naive CXCR3+ CD8+ T cells from blood. The subset is: CD45RO-CCR7+CD27+CD95- naive CD8+ T cells expressing CXCR3 (TNR3+). The origin of the receptors is a human donor in good health. Some clones in this sample may be carry-over from other donors' samples.

The V gene is TRBV29-1, the J gene TRBJ2-3; the D call of TRBD1 rests on TCRdb alone, since no DNA is present to check it. From germline, CDR1 is SQVTM and CDR2 ANQGSEA. This CDR3 spans 12 amino acids. The chain's CDR3 is CSVLPGVDTQYF.

The V call is TRBV5-1, the J call TRBJ2-5. The length of the CDR3 is 13 residues. Germline assignment: CDR1 SGHRS and CDR2 YFSETQ. CDR3 region: CASSSHIGETQYF.

J is TRBJ2-5 and V is TRBV7-9. Germline-derived CDR1 and CDR2 are SEHNR and FQNEAQ (reference sequence). CDR3 length equals 11 residues. CDR3 sequence: CASRVGETQYF.

This chain uses TRBV5-5 with TRBJ2-1; lacking DNA, the TRBD2 call made by TCRdb goes unchecked. Looked up from germline, CDR1 is SGHKS and CDR2 is YYEKEE (reference sequence). This CDR3 comprises 17 residues. CDR3 amino acids: CASSLAVMRGGRYEQFF. Combining the CDR3 with reference TRBV5-5 and TRBJ2-1 gives the whole variable domain DAGVTQSPTHLIKTRGQQVTLRCSPISGHKSVSWYQQVLGQGPQFIFQYYEKEERGRGNFPDRFSARQFPNYSSELNVNALLLGDSALYLCASSLAVMRGGRYEQFFGPGTRLTVL.

The chain uses TRBV11-2 and TRBJ2-5; TCRdb proposes TRBD1, but this gene call is untestable without DNA. Looked up from germline, CDR1 is SGHAT and CDR2 is FQNNGV. This CDR3 is built from 14 residues. This CDR3 reads CASSLPPTGETQYF.

The chain recombines TRBV5-4 with TRBJ2-2. Germline V gives CDR1 SGHNT, CDR2 YYREEE (reference sequence). The CDR3 runs to 16 residues. The CDR3 region is CASSFSRISAPGELFF.

The chain employs TRBV13 and TRBJ2-7; TCRdb names TRBD1, which stays unverified in the absence of DNA. The CDR3 extends over 15 amino acids. CDR1 and CDR2 (germline): PRHDT, FYEKMQ (reference sequence). CDR3 sequence: CASSQRTGGGYEQYF.

This chain joins TRBV4-2 and TRBJ2-3; TCRdb lists TRBD1, though no DNA is available to test this call. CDR3 length: 16 residues. CDR1 and CDR2 from the germline V gene are LGHNA and YNFKEQ. CDR3 residues: CASSQCFAGESDTQYF.

The chain carries TRBV7-8 and TRBJ2-4; there is no DNA to check the TCRdb D call of TRBD2. CDR3 length: 18 amino acids. CDR1 and CDR2 from the germline V gene are SGHVS and FQNEAQ. CDR3 residues: CASSFPANTRGRGNIQYF. Looking up the rest from reference TRBV7-8 and TRBJ2-4 gives the full variable domain: GAGVSQSPRYKVAKRGQDVALRCDPISGHVSLFWYQQALGQGPEFLTYFQNEAQLDKSGLPSDRFFAERPEGSVSTLKIQRTQQEDSAVYLCASSFPANTRGRGNIQYFGAGTRLSVL.

The V and J genes are TRBV15 and TRBJ2-1; with no DNA, the TCRdb D assignment of TRBD1 cannot be verified. The CDR3 contains 13 residues. Germline values: CDR1 LNHNV, CDR2 YYDKDF (reference sequence). The CDR3 sequence is CASGGRDYNEQFF.

The chain links TRBV29-1 to TRBJ2-7; TCRdb outputs TRBD1, but without DNA this stays unchecked. This CDR3 comprises 12 residues. Germline CDR1 SQVTM, CDR2 ANQGSEA. CDR3 residues: CSVGTDVYEQYF.

The chain couples TRBV7-2 to TRBJ1-1; absent DNA, TCRdb's TRBD1 call cannot be checked. Germline V lookup: CDR1 SGHTA, CDR2 FQGNSA. The CDR3 is 14 residues long. CDR3 sequence reads: CASSLMDRATEAFF.

This chain connects TRBV28 to TRBJ2-7; TCRdb indicates TRBD1, and absent DNA this call remains unverified. The germline CDR1 and CDR2 sequences are MDHEN and SYDVKM. The CDR3 is made up of 12 amino acids. CDR3 region: CTSTMTGDEQYF.

This rearrangement joins TRBV7-3 to TRBJ1-1. The CDR3 consists of 15 residues. The germline V gene encodes CDR1 SGHTA and CDR2 FQGTGA. CDR3 amino acids: CASSVDGGENTEAFF.

The rearrangement joins TRBV9 to TRBJ2-2; without DNA, the TCRdb call of TRBD1 cannot be checked. The germline CDR1 and CDR2 sequences are SGDLS and YYNGEE. The CDR3 has 13 residues. The CDR3 loop reads CASAEAAPGELFF.

V and J are TRBV12-3 or TRBV12-4 and TRBJ2-1; with no DNA, the TCRdb D assignment of TRBD1 cannot be verified. CDR3 length equals 16 residues. The CDR3: CASSSRTSTSVHEQFF.

The rearrangement joins TRBV4-1 to TRBJ2-2; TCRdb gives TRBD1 as the D gene, but with no DNA this cannot be confirmed. The V gene's germline CDR1 is MGHRA and CDR2 YSYEKL. The CDR3 has 15 amino acids. This chain's CDR3 is CASSQEGGRAGELFF.

J is TRBJ2-5 and V is TRBV11-1; TCRdb's D gene call, TRBD1, goes unchecked for lack of DNA. CDR3 length: 15 amino acids. CDR1 and CDR2 (germline): SGHAT, FQDESV (reference sequence). CDR3 sequence reads: CASVNTRDPEETQYF. Drawing the rest from reference TRBV11-1 and TRBJ2-5, the complete variable domain is EAEVAQSPRYKITEKSQAVAFWCDPISGHATLYWYRQILGQGPELLVQFQDESVVDDSQLPKDRFSAERLKGVDSTLKIQPAELGDSAMYLCASVNTRDPEETQYFGPGTRLLVL.

The rearrangement uses TRBV29-1 and TRBJ2-3; the D call of TRBD1 rests on TCRdb alone, since no DNA is present to check it. Germline V gene sequence: CDR1 SQVTM, CDR2 ANQGSEA. The CDR3 sequence is 16 residues long. The CDR3 reads CSVTIPGQGQGDTQYF.